The rows below give T cell receptor beta chains drawn from one sample of a study of cytomegalovirus exposure and HLA in healthy donors. Here immunoSEQ multiplex PCR was the method, and the copy in TCRdb shows in-frame clones only, minus some. This repertoire comprises more than 100,000 clones; its ten largest clones make up about 3%. The sequencing input was PBMCs. All receptors derive from a man aged 35 to 55 in good health and CMV-seronegative. The CDR3 runs from the conserved cysteine through the conserved F or W. Fields, in order: J gene, CDR3 length, D gene, V gene, CDR3 protein, CDR3 DNA. The D gene is left open where the match is weak.

J: TRBJ2-7
length: 12
D: TRBD1
V: TRBV28
CDR3: CASRGQGYEQYF
DNA: TGTGCCAGCAGGGGACAGGGGTACGAGCAGTACTTC

J: TRBJ2-1
length: 16
D: .
V: TRBV27
CDR3: CASSPTDTFSYNEQFF
DNA: TGTGCCAGCAGCCCAACTGATACTTTCTCCTACAATGAGCAGTTCTTC

J: TRBJ2-1
length: 14
D: .
V: TRBV5-1
CDR3: CASSLEGAYNEQFF
DNA: TGCGCCAGCAGCTTGGAGGGGGCCTACAATGAGCAGTTCTTC

J: TRBJ2-1
length: 15
D: TRBD2
V: TRBV2
CDR3: CASRPSGGARNEQFF
DNA: TGTGCCAGCAGGCCTAGCGGGGGGGCCAGGAATGAGCAGTTCTTC

J: TRBJ2-7
length: 15
D: TRBD2
V: TRBV11-3
CDR3: CASSSGLAGVEEQYF
DNA: TGTGCCAGCAGCTCGGGACTAGCGGGAGTGGAAGAGCAGTACTTC

J: TRBJ1-3
length: 13
D: .
V: TRBV9
CDR3: CASSPVPGNTIYF
DNA: TGTGCCAGCAGCCCAGTGCCTGGAAACACCATATATTTT

J: TRBJ1-2
length: 14
D: TRBD1
V: TRBV11-2
CDR3: CASSRLTGDHGYTF
DNA: TGTGCCAGCAGCCGATTAACAGGGGACCATGGCTACACCTTC

J: TRBJ1-1
length: 16
D: .
V: TRBV28
CDR3: CASRGSSERDYTEAFF
DNA: TGTGCCAGCAGAGGTTCTTCAGAAAGGGACTACACTGAAGCTTTCTTT

J: TRBJ2-1
length: 16
D: TRBD1
V: TRBV5-6
CDR3: CASSMGQGLSYNEQFF
DNA: TGTGCCAGCAGCATGGGACAGGGGCTCTCCTACAATGAGCAGTTCTTC

J: TRBJ2-5
length: 16
D: TRBD2
V: TRBV2
CDR3: CASSPYLLASQETQYF
DNA: TGTGCCAGCAGTCCCTATTTACTAGCGAGCCAAGAGACCCAGTACTTC

J: TRBJ2-2
length: 13
D: .
V: TRBV19
CDR3: CASSIAGYGELFF
DNA: TGTGCCAGTAGTATTGCAGGTTACGGGGAGCTGTTTTTT

J: TRBJ1-5
length: 14
D: TRBD1
V: TRBV6-6
CDR3: CASSYRDRNQPQHF
DNA: TGTGCCAGCAGTTACCGGGACAGAAATCAGCCCCAGCATTTT

J: TRBJ2-5
length: 15
D: TRBD1
V: TRBV5-1
CDR3: CASSSMGTGKETQYF
DNA: TGCGCCAGCAGCTCGATGGGGACAGGGAAAGAGACCCAGTACTTC

J: TRBJ1-3
length: 14
D: TRBD1
V: TRBV5-4
CDR3: CASSLQGAGNTIYF
DNA: TGTGCCAGCAGCTTGCAGGGGGCTGGAAACACCATATATTTT

J: TRBJ2-3
length: 14
D: .
V: TRBV4-3
CDR3: CASSQDLSTDTQYF
DNA: TGCGCCAGCAGCCAAGATCTAAGCACAGATACGCAGTATTTT

J: TRBJ2-1
length: 13
D: .
V: TRBV19
CDR3: CASSISTYNEQFF
DNA: TGTGCCAGTAGTATTAGTACCTACAATGAGCAGTTCTTC

J: TRBJ2-7
length: 16
D: TRBD2
V: TRBV6-5
CDR3: CASSHSDSGSSYEQYF
DNA: TGTGCCAGCAGTCACTCCGATAGCGGGAGCTCCTACGAGCAGTACTTC

J: TRBJ2-7
length: 11
D: TRBD1
V: TRBV6-1
CDR3: CASSEEQGRYF
DNA: TGTGCCAGCAGTGAAGAACAGGGGAGGTACTTC

J: TRBJ1-1
length: 15
D: .
V: TRBV19
CDR3: CASSIAGGFHTEAFF
DNA: TGTGCCAGTAGTATAGCCGGGGGGTTCCACACTGAAGCTTTCTTT

J: TRBJ1-1
length: 14
D: .
V: TRBV5-1
CDR3: CASSGSPGNTEAFF
DNA: TGCGCCAGCAGCGGGTCTCCAGGGAACACTGAAGCTTTCTTT

J: TRBJ2-7
length: 13
D: TRBD2
V: TRBV7-8
CDR3: CASSFTSGGGQYF
DNA: TGTGCCAGCAGCTTCACTAGCGGGGGAGGGCAGTACTTC

J: TRBJ1-1
length: 13
D: .
V: TRBV7-2
CDR3: CASSQGENTEAFF
DNA: TGTGCCAGCAGCCAAGGGGAAAACACTGAAGCTTTCTTT

J: TRBJ2-3
length: 15
D: .
V: TRBV19
CDR3: CASSSLGASTDTQYF
DNA: TGTGCCAGTAGTTCCTTGGGGGCTAGCACAGATACGCAGTATTTT

J: TRBJ2-1
length: 15
D: TRBD2
V: TRBV5-4
CDR3: CASSGGLAAANEQFF
DNA: TGTGCCAGCAGCGGGGGACTAGCGGCCGCCAATGAGCAGTTCTTC

J: TRBJ2-3
length: 16
D: TRBD2
V: TRBV10-3
CDR3: CAIRTGLAGGTDTQYF
DNA: TGTGCCATCAGAACGGGACTAGCGGGGGGGACAGATACGCAGTATTTT

J: TRBJ1-1
length: 15
D: TRBD1
V: TRBV5-1
CDR3: CASSLGQGANTEAFF
DNA: TGCGCCAGCAGCTTGGGACAGGGGGCGAATACTGAAGCTTTCTTT

J: TRBJ2-7
length: 12
D: .
V: TRBV18
CDR3: CASSQGNYEQYF
DNA: TGTGCCAGCTCACAGGGGAATTACGAGCAGTACTTC

J: TRBJ1-4
length: 14
D: .
V: TRBV7-6
CDR3: CASSLQGSNEKLFF
DNA: TGTGCCAGCAGCCTTCAGGGTTCTAATGAAAAACTGTTTTTT

J: TRBJ2-7
length: 15
D: .
V: TRBV27
CDR3: CASSSPSQGAYEQYF
DNA: TGTGCCAGCAGTTCCCCCAGTCAGGGCGCCTACGAGCAGTACTTC

J: TRBJ2-7
length: 14
D: .
V: TRBV9
CDR3: CASSALGARDEQYF
DNA: TGTGCCAGCAGCGCCTTGGGGGCGCGGGACGAGCAGTACTTC

J: TRBJ1-5
length: 12
D: .
V: TRBV7-9
CDR3: CASSPTEQPQHF
DNA: TGTGCCAGCAGTCCGACAGAGCAGCCCCAGCATTTT

J: TRBJ2-2
length: 18
D: .
V: TRBV9
CDR3: CASSVVRSGSWETGELFF
DNA: TGTGCCAGCAGCGTAGTTCGGAGCGGGTCATGGGAAACCGGGGAGCTGTTTTTT

J: TRBJ1-5
length: 16
D: TRBD1
V: TRBV6-5
CDR3: CASSSWTGGGNQPQHF
DNA: TGTGCCAGCAGTTCCTGGACAGGGGGCGGCAATCAGCCCCAGCATTTT

J: TRBJ2-7
length: 13
D: .
V: TRBV10-3
CDR3: CAIRPVLSYEQYF
DNA: TGTGCCATCAGACCAGTTTTGTCCTACGAGCAGTACTTC

J: TRBJ1-4
length: 14
D: .
V: TRBV6-5
CDR3: CASSYGGANEKLFF
DNA: TGTGCCAGCAGTTACGGGGGGGCAAATGAAAAACTGTTTTTT

J: TRBJ2-7
length: 13
D: .
V: TRBV27
CDR3: CASSLDRYYEQYF
DNA: TGTGCCAGCAGTTTAGACAGGTACTACGAGCAGTACTTC

J: TRBJ2-5
length: 16
D: TRBD2
V: TRBV5-1
CDR3: CASSGLAGLQQETQYF
DNA: TGCGCCAGCAGCGGACTAGCGGGATTACAGCAAGAGACCCAGTACTTC

J: TRBJ1-5
length: 14
D: .
V: TRBV30
CDR3: CAWSLQGGSQPQHF
DNA: TGTGCCTGGAGTTTGCAGGGTGGAAGTCAGCCCCAGCATTTT

J: TRBJ1-1
length: 15
D: TRBD1
V: TRBV18
CDR3: CASRQFPQGSPEAFF
DNA: TGTGCCAGCCGTCAATTCCCACAGGGGAGCCCTGAAGCTTTCTTT

J: TRBJ2-3
length: 15
D: TRBD2
V: TRBV9
CDR3: CASSLAGGRVDTQYF
DNA: TGTGCCAGCAGCTTAGCGGGGGGGCGGGTGGATACGCAGTATTTT

J: TRBJ2-1
length: 11
D: .
V: TRBV6-5
CDR3: CASSYAGEQFF
DNA: TGTGCCAGCAGTTACGCGGGAGAGCAGTTCTTC

J: TRBJ2-7
length: 12
D: TRBD1
V: TRBV10-3
CDR3: CAFSRDRNKQYF
DNA: TGTGCCTTCAGCCGGGACAGGAACAAGCAGTACTTC

J: TRBJ2-7
length: 16
D: .
V: TRBV19
CDR3: CASGSGSPGLGYEQYF
DNA: TGTGCCAGTGGATCCGGTTCCCCGGGACTTGGATACGAGCAGTACTTC

J: TRBJ2-7
length: 12
D: .
V: TRBV7-2
CDR3: CASSFSSYEQYF
DNA: TGTGCCAGCAGCTTCTCTTCCTACGAGCAGTACTTC

J: TRBJ2-3
length: 17
D: .
V: TRBV9
CDR3: CASSVKAGARFTDTQYF
DNA: TGTGCCAGCAGCGTAAAAGCAGGGGCAAGGTTTACAGATACGCAGTATTTT

J: TRBJ2-1
length: 13
D: TRBD1
V: TRBV19
CDR3: CASSPGPGQGVFF
DNA: TGTGCCAGTAGTCCGGGACCGGGACAGGGTGTGTTCTTC

J: TRBJ2-5
length: 16
D: TRBD2
V: TRBV11-2
CDR3: CASRPDGGGRVETQYF
DNA: TGTGCCAGCAGACCGGACGGGGGGGGGAGGGTTGAGACCCAGTACTTC

J: TRBJ1-2
length: 15
D: TRBD1
V: TRBV19
CDR3: CASSRQPGQAYGYTF
DNA: TGTGCCAGTAGTAGACAACCGGGACAGGCCTATGGCTACACCTTC

J: TRBJ2-3
length: 13
D: .
V: TRBV19
CDR3: CASSIYGADTQYF
DNA: TGTGCCAGTAGTATTTACGGGGCAGATACGCAGTATTTT

J: TRBJ1-4
length: 15
D: .
V: TRBV6-5
CDR3: CASSYSGTRGEKLFF
DNA: TGTGCCAGCAGTTACTCAGGGACACGGGGTGAAAAACTGTTTTTT

J: TRBJ2-3
length: 17
D: TRBD2
V: TRBV4-3
CDR3: CASSQDAGTSDVDTQYF
DNA: TGCGCCAGCAGCCAAGATGCCGGGACTAGCGACGTAGATACGCAGTATTTT

J: TRBJ1-5
length: 15
D: TRBD1
V: TRBV28
CDR3: CASSSRDRGLVAQHF
DNA: TGTGCCAGCAGTTCCCGGGACAGGGGGCTTGTAGCCCAGCATTTT

J: TRBJ2-7
length: 14
D: .
V: TRBV27
CDR3: CASSSLTETYEQYF
DNA: TGTGCCAGCAGTTCTCTCACAGAGACCTACGAGCAGTACTTC

J: TRBJ1-5
length: 14
D: .
V: TRBV18
CDR3: CASSPKTVNQPQHF
DNA: TGTGCCAGCTCTCCCAAGACAGTTAATCAGCCCCAGCATTTT